The rows below give T cell receptor beta chains drawn from one sample of a study of cytomegalovirus exposure and HLA in healthy donors. Some clones are missing from TCRdb's copy, which holds only in-frame ones; the method was immunoSEQ multiplex PCR. The table for this sample gives 200,000 to 250,000 clones. The specimen sequenced was PBMCs. These receptor sequences come from a girl aged 2-10 years in good health and CMV-seropositive. CDR3s leave out the opening cysteine and the closing phenylalanine or tryptophan. Each record gives: V gene, J gene, CDR3 length, CDR3 protein.

TRBV9,TRBJ1-5,12,ASSVAYEGQPQH
TRBV10-3,TRBJ2-7,15,AISGTSGRARSYEQY
TRBV2,TRBJ2-5,12,ASSALREGETQY
TRBV12-5,TRBJ2-1,15,ASGLWGRGSSYNEQF
TRBV19,TRBJ1-4,12,ASRAATTNEKLF
TRBV9,TRBJ1-1,11,ASSPYLATEAF
TRBV6-5,TRBJ1-1,11,ASSYVGRTEAF
TRBV19,TRBJ2-2,14,ASRRLAGGGTGELF
TRBV5-8,TRBJ2-1,12,ASSLADYYNEQF
TRBV5-4,TRBJ2-3,13,ASSFKAGGTDTQY
TRBV28,TRBJ2-7,14,ASSSPSTSGSYEQY
TRBV18,TRBJ2-2,14,ASSPSGQGRTGELF
TRBV7-9,TRBJ1-4,15,ASSKDRGDATNEKLF
TRBV5-1,TRBJ2-7,12,ASAGGLVDYEQY
TRBV29-1,TRBJ2-3,12,SALVGQGTDTQY
TRBV7-6,TRBJ2-1,13,ASSLEYGGPNEQF
TRBV28,TRBJ2-6,17,ASSVPPGLASSGANVLT
TRBV5-1,TRBJ2-3,14,ASSPNSGQLVDTQY
TRBV10-3,TRBJ1-2,13,AISVSRGPLYGYT
TRBV15,TRBJ2-7,14,ATSPSLAGSTYEQY
TRBV2,TRBJ2-7,9,ASSDVYEQY
TRBV9,TRBJ2-6,18,ASSAGTSGSHFSGANVLT
TRBV7-2,TRBJ2-2,13,ASSLAGGNTGELF
TRBV30,TRBJ2-6,16,AWSATGTGRSGANVLT